This section outlines one TCR beta chain sequence together with its context. Its antigen is unknown. A read error may produce the germline difference seen at one junction end. The germline V gene gives CDR1 as SGHAT and CDR2 as FQNNGV. Spanning cysteine to phenylalanine, the CDR3 consists of 13 amino acids. Of the read, only the CDR3 DNA is kept; its 39 bases are in frame from base 1. Total RNA and DNA were co-extracted from about 20-30 mg of bulk tissue with the AllPrep DNA/RNA mini kit, without cell sorting. Surgical resection was performed in China between late 2015 and early 2016 on about 5 patients with histopathologically diagnosed primary liver carcinoma. Patients had chronic HBV infection and were treatment-naive at sampling. Each tumor was sampled at five spatially separated regions: the tumor centre plus the superior, inferior, left-lateral and right-lateral poles. According to histology, viable tumor cells made up more than 75% of every tumor sample. Fresh tumor and adjacent tissue pieces were bisected; one half was stored in RNAlater at -80°C, the other sent for histology.

These data are taken from a study of tumor-infiltrating lymphocytes in primary liver carcinoma (dated by TCRdb to the late 2010s). Regarding the study in general: Of the five patients (three men and two women, aged 30 to 69 years), four had hepatocellular carcinoma and one had combined HCC and intrahepatic cholangiocarcinoma. The tumors of the five patients were staged as T1-T3 N0M0, with maximum diameters ranging from roughly 4.2 to 11 cm. Each sample produced roughly 3.5 to 8 million productive TCRbeta reads, and read depth showed no significant difference between tissue types. TCRbeta repertoire sequencing, expression microarrays and whole-exome sequencing were combined in the study across five regions of each liver tumor, with adjacent normal tissue and blood also included. TCRbeta repertoire sequencing covered 35 specimens from 5 patients: 25 or so tumor regions, 5 adjacent noncancerous liver tissues and 5 peripheral blood samples. To link TCRbeta repertoire diversity to the local molecular phenotype, the 20 to 25 tumor region samples were profiled with Agilent mRNA microarrays. Repertoires from technical replicates were highly reproducible, with mean shared-clone rates around 0.89 and correlation coefficients above 0.95. Study-level results and caveats: Only about 8-24% of top clones were present in all five regions of a tumor, suggesting spatial heterogeneity of tumor-infiltrating T cells. Repertoire overlap was found to be higher between tumor regions (mean around 35%) than between tumor-adjacent (about 17%) or tumor-blood (around 15%) pairs, consistent with antigen-driven expansion. The top 250 clones made up a significantly larger repertoire fraction in tumors than in blood (p = 0.039). Only a few patients were included in the study, and the authors note that the findings should be validated in a larger study. Only the TCR beta chain was sequenced, which likely underestimates true repertoire diversity because unpaired alpha chains were not captured. Because the samples were bulk and unsorted, CD4+ and CD8+ T cell repertoires could not be compared.

Using a constant-region primer and ProtoScript II reverse transcriptase, TCRbeta-specific cDNA was reverse-transcribed from around 520 ng total RNA. TCRbeta libraries were built with three nested multiplex PCR rounds, a slightly modified ARM-PCR procedure. Each of the first two PCR rounds ran for nine to ten cycles and used multiplex TRBV1-TRBV30 forward primers together with a Cbeta reverse primer. Sample barcodes and Illumina adapters were added in a final 25-cycle PCR with Deep VentR polymerase. Amplicons of 200-500 bp were gel-purified with a QIAquick gel extraction kit before sequencing. The TCRbeta amplicons were sequenced with 250-bp paired-end reads on an Illumina HiSeq 2500. Processing in the source paper ran as follows. Reads were quality-trimmed with Trimmomatic v0.33, and paired reads were merged with FLASH v1.2.11 to recover full CDR3 sequences. V, D and J germline segments were assigned to the rearranged TCRbeta sequences using MiGEC v1.2.1b. Clonotype statistics and Shannon-Wiener diversity indices were calculated with VDJtools v1.0.0. To cut down on sampling bias, every analysis after diversity analysis relied on just the 250 most abundant clonotypes from each sample. TCRdb reworked the public reads: Q25 trimming with fastp, MiXCR clone assembly, productive beta chains retained. Each CDR3 protein gets just one entry, which takes the most common genes and DNA from the rows behind it. The V and J calls were not made by the authors but by TCRdb's processing. In all, the sample holds around 29,000 distinct CDR3 sequences, and about 82% of those were seen once. Jointly, the top ten make up roughly a third of the sample.

Sequenced input: liver tumor tissue from sampling region 5. Read against the paper, the sample's cell subset or site label means: tumor region T5, tumor centre. The receptor comes from a man aged 35 to 55 with primary liver carcinoma and hepatitis B virus infection. Recombination connected TRBV11-2 to TRBJ2-5; no D gene can be assigned with confidence. The CDR3 corresponds to CASSLILEKTHYF. The DNA sequence is TGTGCCAGCAGCTTAATTCTGGAAAAGACCCATTACTTC. The entire variable domain, with the stretches around the CDR3 drawn from the reference TRBV11-2 and TRBJ2-5 proteins, is EAGVAQSPRYKIIEKRQSVAFWCNPISGHATLYWYQQILGQGPKLLIQFQNNGVVDDSQLPKDRFSAERLKGVDSTLKIQPAKLEDSAVYLCASSLILEKTHYFGPGTRLLVL.